This T cell receptor beta chain was observed in a study of OX40 agonist ivuxolimab in advanced cancers. Overall study: Therapy given before enrollment (anti-PD-1, anti-PD-L1 or anti-CTLA-4) was allowed, and around 44% had some. Study observations and caveats: Researchers did not establish what antigens the expanded peripheral T cells target. The average count of expanded clones was higher among CD8+ T cells than among CD4+. In the 0.1 to 3.0 mg/kg range, CD4+ and CD8+ blood T cells had expanded clonally by week 6.

About this clone itself: Its antigen is as yet unknown.

TCRdb's table, derived via immunoSEQ multiplex PCR, lists solely in-frame clones and lacks some. Seen here are about 96,000 clones, about 90% observed once, and the top ten hold around 1.6%. The germline V gene has CDR1 MNHNS and CDR2 SASEGT. Trimming shortened V by 6 bases and J by 8 bases, and 16 bases separated the two germline ends. The CDR3 sequence is 13 residues long. The specimen was CD4+ or CD8+ T cells sorted from blood, collected in a trial of the OX40 agonist ivuxolimab. The rearrangement joins TRBV6-1 to TRBJ1-2; TRBD1 is a possible D gene (5 bases). This sequence was found in an adult with an advanced solid tumor such as melanoma, head and neck, liver or kidney cancer. For the CDR3, the DNA is TGTGCCAGCAGGGGGTTTCGGGGCTGGGGCTACACCTTC. This codes for CASRGFRGWGYTF.